This T cell receptor (beta chain) was found in a study of beta chain features in type 1 diabetes. For the study at large: Across all samples, approximately 110,000,000 sorted cells were examined. Whole-study results and caveats: TCRB repertoires of naive, central memory and Treg cells appeared more similar among patients than among healthy donors. All four CD4+ subsets from Type 1 diabetes patients carried moderately but significantly shorter TCRB CDR3s.

Naive, central memory, regulatory and stem cell-like memory cells within the CD4+ compartment were sorted using CD45RO/CCR7/CD25/CD127/CD95/CD27. Sequencing targeted expressed TCRB transcripts, as all isolated RNA had been reverse transcribed. The data were produced by immunoSEQ multiplex PCR, yet TCRdb's version contains in-frame clones alone and is incomplete. The sample has about 280,000 clones; about 15% are singletons. Trimming stripped 1 base from V and 2 bases from J, with 11 bases between. CDR3 length: 15 amino acids. CDR1 is SGHAT, CDR2 FQNNGV, per germline. Note on this clone: What it binds is unknown.

This chain joins TRBV11-2 and TRBJ2-5; no clear D gene. The sequencing input was naive CD4+ T cells from blood. This TCR was sampled from a man between 18 and 29 years old with type 1 diabetes. The CDR3 reads CASSLGRLVQETQYF. The DNA for the CDR3 is TGTGCCAGCAGCTTAGGTCGACTTGTACAAGAGACCCAGTACTTC.